This passage covers 12 T cell receptor beta chains from one sample sequenced in a study of CD8+CD57+ T cells in acquired aplastic anemia. Genomic DNA, serving as template, underwent TCR beta VDJ and CDR3 profiling. MiXCR, run by TCRdb on the reads, gives a single entry per CDR3 protein. The table shows 400,000 to 500,000 distinct CDR3 sequences, with just under 70% occurring only once. The sequencing input was sorted CD4+, CD8+, or CD8+CD57+ T cells (not recorded which) from PBMCs. The receptors derive from a human donor in good health, serving as a control.

This clonotype was seen more than once but under ten times. The CDR3 sequence is CASSYRQGETQYF. The CDR3 region has the DNA TGTGCCAGCAGCTACAGACAGGGAGAGACCCAGTACTTC. The chain links TRBV7-2 to TRBJ2-5; the match to TRBD1 covers 7 bases. The ends lost 4 bases at V and 4 bases at J; junction bases unmatched: 3. CDR3 length: 13 residues. Germline-derived CDR1 and CDR2 are SGHTA and FQGNSA.

This clonotype was observed many times. The conserved closing phenylalanine or tryptophan is absent in this CDR3, likely reflecting a read error. This rearrangement joins TRBV7-2 to TRBJ1-1, with a possible D match to TRBD1 (6 bases). This CDR3 has 14 residues. Germline lookup yields CDR1 SGHTA and CDR2 FQGNSA. Between the trimmed V and J ends, which lost 1 base and 5 bases, there was a span of 11 bases. DNA for the CDR3: TGTGCCAGCAGCTTAGGGGCAGGGGTTACTGAAGCTTTCTCT. It yields the protein CASSLGAGVTEAFS.

This chain connects TRBV20-1 to TRBJ2-3, with D maybe TRBD1 (6 bases). Trimming removed 4 bases at V and 4 bases at J, with 21 bases between. Germline V gene sequence: CDR1 DFQATT, CDR2 SNEGSKA (reference sequence). The CDR3 sequence is 16 residues long. DNA of the CDR3: TGCAGTGCTACTCTAACAGGGACGAACAGGTCAGATACGCAGTATTTT. Residues: CSATLTGTNRSDTQYF.

Many counts were recorded for this clonotype. The gene calls are TRBV10-2 and TRBJ2-4; 7 nucleotides align to TRBD1. Germline values: CDR1 WSHSY, CDR2 SAAADI. V gave up 8 bases and J gave up 0 bases; unmatched junction bases: 10. The CDR3 runs to 16 residues. The CDR3 DNA reads as TGCGCCAGCGGGGACAGTCAGGCGGGAGCCAAAAACATTCAGTACTTC. It translates to CASGDSQAGAKNIQYF.

This clonotype showed up many times. The chain has TRBV10-3 and TRBJ1-2; D might be TRBD1 (6 bases). The CDR3 is made up of 14 amino acids. V lost 5 bases to trimming and J lost 3 bases, with 13 bases between them. Germline lookup yields CDR1 ENHRY and CDR2 SYGVKD. Written as DNA, the CDR3 is TGTGCCATCAGTCAGGACAGAGAGGACTATGGCTACACCTTC. This codes for CAISQDREDYGYTF.

A note on this clonotype: The junction shows a germline mismatch at one end, possibly a read error. The chain joins TRBV7-2 to TRBJ2-5; TRBD1 matches at 12 bases. Germline V CDR1 and CDR2: SGHTA, FQGNSA. The CDR3 loop spans 15 amino acids. CDR3 nucleotides: TGCGCCAGCCCACCGGGACAGGGGGCGGGGGAGACACAGTACTTC. Its protein is CASPPGQGAGETQYF.

The chain has TRBV7-3 and TRBJ1-5; D perhaps matches TRBD1 (5 bases). Germline CDR1 reads SGHTA; CDR2 reads FQGTGA. This CDR3 is 15 amino acids long. The V end was cut by 2 bases, the J end by 4 bases, with 12 bases between. The CDR3 loop reads CASSLPDRGNQPQHF. CDR3 DNA: TGTGCCAGCAGCTTACCCGATCGGGGGAATCAGCCCCAGCATTTT. The variable domain in full, completed from reference TRBV7-3 and TRBJ1-5, reads GAGVSQTPSNKVTEKGKYVELRCDPISGHTALYWYRQSLGQGPEFLIYFQGTGAADDSGLPNDRFFAVRPEGSVSTLKIQRTERGDSAVYLCASSLPDRGNQPQHFGDGTRLSIL.

This clonotype was detected ten times or more. V and J are TRBV2 and TRBJ2-7, with D uncertain. The CDR3 has 11 residues. With 8 bases removed from V and 3 bases from J, the gap between germline ends came to 8 bases. Germline V gene data show CDR1 as SNHLY and CDR2 as FYNNEI. CDR3 in DNA: TGTGCCAGCCAGGCGAACTACGAGCAGTACTTC. Translation: CASQANYEQYF. The variable domain in full, completed from reference TRBV2 and TRBJ2-7, reads EPEVTQTPSHQVTQMGQEVILRCVPISNHLYFYWYRQILGQKVEFLVSFYNNEISEKSEIFDDQFSVERPDGSNFTLKIRSTKLEDSAMYFCASQANYEQYFGPGTRLTVT.

The genes are TRBV10-3 and TRBJ1-2; D is uncertain. The germline V and J ends were trimmed by 3 bases and 4 bases, with 15 bases remaining between them. The V gene's germline CDR1 is ENHRY and CDR2 SYGVKD. The CDR3 length is 15 residues. The CDR3 DNA is TGTGCCATCAGTGACAAGAATGAGTATGGCTATGGCTACACCTTC. Translated, it gives CAISDKNEYGYGYTF.

Note on this clonotype: The junction differs from germline at one of its ends, possibly a read error. This chain joins TRBV9 and TRBJ2-5; TRBD2 is a possible D gene (6 bases). The CDR3 length is 14 residues. Germline CDR1 SGDLS, CDR2 YYNGEE. In DNA form, the CDR3 reads TGTGCCACCAGCGGACGGGGGTTCACAGATACCCAGTACTTC. The encoded protein is CATSGRGFTDTQYF. Full variable domain (outside the CDR3, taken from reference TRBV9 and TRBJ2-5): DSGVTQTPKHLITATGQRVTLRCSPRSGDLSVYWYQQSLDQGLQFLIQYYNGEERAKGNILERFSAQQFPDLHSELNLSSLELGDSALYFCATSGRGFTDTQYFGPGTRLLVL.

The J gene is TRBJ1-6, the V gene TRBV11-2; D is possibly TRBD1 (6 bases). The CDR3 length is 16 residues. Germline lookup yields CDR1 SGHAT and CDR2 FQNNGV. Trimming removed 5 bases from V and 9 bases from J, with 20 bases in between. Here the CDR3 reads CASSVTGNQEVSPLHF. Written as DNA, the CDR3 is TGTGCCAGCAGCGTAACAGGGAATCAGGAGGTTTCACCCCTCCACTTT. Filled out from reference TRBV11-2 and TRBJ1-6, the complete variable domain reads EAGVAQSPRYKIIEKRQSVAFWCNPISGHATLYWYQQILGQGPKLLIQFQNNGVVDDSQLPKDRFSAERLKGVDSTLKIQPAKLEDSAVYLCASSVTGNQEVSPLHFGNGTRLTVT.

On this clonotype itself: Being one base from a much bigger clone, this may be a read error. This sequence joins TRBV11-2 and TRBJ2-1; 12 bases line up with TRBD2. Germline V CDR1 and CDR2: SGHAT, FQNNGV. The junction had 13 bases not matched to a gene; V was cut back by 11 bases and J by 8 bases. This CDR3 region has 15 residues. In nucleotides, the CDR3 is TGTGCCCGGAGTGTACCTAGCGGGGGGGAGGATGAGCAGTTCTTC. Its protein is CARSVPSGGEDEQFF.